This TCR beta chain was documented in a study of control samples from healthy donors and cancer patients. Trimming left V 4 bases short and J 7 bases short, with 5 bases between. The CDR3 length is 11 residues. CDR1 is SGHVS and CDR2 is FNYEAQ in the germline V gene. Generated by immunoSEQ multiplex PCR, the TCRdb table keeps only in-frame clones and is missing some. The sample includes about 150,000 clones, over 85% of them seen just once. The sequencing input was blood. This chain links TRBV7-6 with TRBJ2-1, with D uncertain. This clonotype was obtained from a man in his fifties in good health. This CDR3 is CASSSRNEQFF. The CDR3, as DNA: TGTGCCAGCAGCTCCAGGAATGAGCAGTTCTTC.